This is a list of T cell receptor beta chains from one sample in a study of T cells in Graves' hyperthyroidism and ophthalmopathy. MiXCR was run by TCRdb on the multiplex PCR reads, yielding one entry per CDR3 protein. This table holds hundreds of thousands of distinct CDR3 sequences, 14% to 15% found once. Sequencing was performed on blood. These receptors came from a man aged 18 to 29 with Graves' ophthalmopathy. The conserved cysteine and the conserved F or W are not part of the CDR3 here. Rows give clone size only sometimes, using once, few, many, or a class for an expanded clone.

v_gene: TRBV12-3/TRBV12-4; abundance: many; len: 14; j_gene: TRBJ1-5; CDR3aa: ASSSGPYKDCQPQH
v_gene: TRBV27; abundance: many; len: 17; j_gene: TRBJ2-1; CDR3aa: ASRNTGTSGGSSYNEQF
v_gene: TRBV2; abundance: many; len: 13; j_gene: TRBJ2-1; CDR3aa: ASSASAGGRREQF
v_gene: TRBV5-1; abundance: few; len: 13; j_gene: TRBJ2-5; CDR3aa: ASSRLAEGEETQY
v_gene: TRBV24-1; abundance: few; len: 12; j_gene: TRBJ1-5; CDR3aa: ATSDFTLGQPQH
v_gene: TRBV20-1; abundance: .; len: 9; j_gene: TRBJ2-7; CDR3aa: SAPGQFEQY
v_gene: TRBV20-1; abundance: .; len: 15; j_gene: TRBJ2-3; CDR3aa: SALTQLAGGHGDTQY
v_gene: TRBV29-1; abundance: few; len: 10; j_gene: TRBJ1-2; CDR3aa: SVYRHVYGYT
v_gene: TRBV7-9; abundance: .; len: 14; j_gene: TRBJ2-1; CDR3aa: ASSLGGLAGALRLF
v_gene: TRBV10-1; abundance: many; len: 12; j_gene: TRBJ2-3; CDR3aa: ASSPGTGADTQY
v_gene: TRBV6-1; abundance: many; len: 11; j_gene: TRBJ1-1; CDR3aa: ASSGRTNTEAF
v_gene: TRBV6-6; abundance: many; len: 15; j_gene: TRBJ2-4; CDR3aa: ASSYGTGGSGKNIQY
v_gene: TRBV9; abundance: many; len: 11; j_gene: TRBJ1-2; CDR3aa: ASSPRRGGGYT
v_gene: TRBV20-1; abundance: many; len: 13; j_gene: TRBJ1-5; CDR3aa: SASDGGVVPQPQH
v_gene: TRBV6-5; abundance: .; len: 14; j_gene: TRBJ2-7; CDR3aa: ASSYSRQGADYEQY
v_gene: TRBV19; abundance: .; len: 11; j_gene: TRBJ1-2; CDR3aa: ASSVRTAYGYT
v_gene: TRBV27; abundance: few; len: 13; j_gene: TRBJ1-1; CDR3aa: ASSLYDGGSHEAF
v_gene: TRBV24-1; abundance: many; len: 16; j_gene: TRBJ2-1; CDR3aa: ATSDFSPRASSYNEQF
v_gene: TRBV27; abundance: many; len: 13; j_gene: TRBJ2-1; CDR3aa: ASSLSSSGRLEQF
v_gene: TRBV6-2/TRBV6-3; abundance: many; len: 14; j_gene: TRBJ2-1; CDR3aa: ASSYRGPLSYNEQF
v_gene: TRBV11-2; abundance: many; len: 13; j_gene: TRBJ2-5; CDR3aa: ASRPGGTARETQY
v_gene: TRBV29-1; abundance: many; len: 14; j_gene: TRBJ2-1; CDR3aa: SVPPRRTLKGNEQF
v_gene: TRBV6-1; abundance: .; len: 13; j_gene: TRBJ2-7; CDR3aa: ASSSRDGLSYEQY
v_gene: TRBV24-1; abundance: many; len: 12; j_gene: TRBJ1-5; CDR3aa: ATSEGRLNQPQH
v_gene: TRBV7-2; abundance: few; len: 15; j_gene: TRBJ2-5; CDR3aa: ASSLSASGVGQETQY
v_gene: TRBV2; abundance: .; len: 14; j_gene: TRBJ1-5; CDR3aa: ASSSGTGSSNQPQH
v_gene: TRBV30; abundance: many; len: 11; j_gene: TRBJ1-1; CDR3aa: AWSVYEPPEAF
v_gene: TRBV11-2; abundance: few; len: 13; j_gene: TRBJ2-1; CDR3aa: ASSLGQGPHNEQF
v_gene: TRBV12-3/TRBV12-4; abundance: many; len: 12; j_gene: TRBJ2-7; CDR3aa: ASSLWGRSYEQY
v_gene: TRBV7-9; abundance: once; len: 14; j_gene: TRBJ2-1; CDR3aa: ASRGGLAGGYNEQF
v_gene: TRBV5-1; abundance: few; len: 12; j_gene: TRBJ2-6; CDR3aa: ASSSGQQANVLT
v_gene: TRBV3-1; abundance: .; len: 15; j_gene: TRBJ1-2; CDR3aa: ASSQDPEGNPGYGYT
v_gene: TRBV3-1; abundance: many; len: 13; j_gene: TRBJ1-1; CDR3aa: ASSQDPGQNTEAF
v_gene: TRBV6-5; abundance: many; len: 13; j_gene: TRBJ2-7; CDR3aa: ASSYLATPPYEQY
v_gene: TRBV30; abundance: many; len: 11; j_gene: TRBJ2-5; CDR3aa: AWSRGEKETQY
v_gene: TRBV12-3/TRBV12-4; abundance: .; len: 13; j_gene: TRBJ2-5; CDR3aa: ASSQVLGAFKTQY
v_gene: TRBV3-1; abundance: .; len: 14; j_gene: TRBJ2-2; CDR3aa: ASSQAPGGNTGELF
v_gene: TRBV3-1; abundance: many; len: 11; j_gene: TRBJ1-1; CDR3aa: ASSLNGPVRAF
v_gene: TRBV3-1; abundance: .; len: 13; j_gene: TRBJ1-4; CDR3aa: ASSHNDRGDEKLF
v_gene: TRBV14; abundance: many; len: 12; j_gene: TRBJ2-7; CDR3aa: ASSLYRGLSEQY
v_gene: TRBV20-1; abundance: few; len: 8; j_gene: TRBJ2-1; CDR3aa: SAGLNEQF
v_gene: TRBV7-8; abundance: many; len: 12; j_gene: TRBJ2-7; CDR3aa: ASSLGDGPYEQY
v_gene: TRBV9; abundance: .; len: 12; j_gene: TRBJ2-3; CDR3aa: ASSVEKRTDTQY
v_gene: TRBV5-6; abundance: many; len: 10; j_gene: TRBJ2-7; CDR3aa: ASSGGFYEQY
v_gene: TRBV29-1; abundance: .; len: 10; j_gene: TRBJ2-7; CDR3aa: SVELAGAEQY
v_gene: TRBV7-8; abundance: many; len: 13; j_gene: TRBJ2-3; CDR3aa: ASSLESSTTDTQY
v_gene: TRBV3-1; abundance: many; len: 12; j_gene: TRBJ2-5; CDR3aa: ASSLRGTTETQY
v_gene: TRBV2; abundance: many; len: 10; j_gene: TRBJ1-4; CDR3aa: ASRTDHEKLF
v_gene: TRBV5-1; abundance: few; len: 13; j_gene: TRBJ2-1; CDR3aa: ASSYLAGVLNEQF
v_gene: TRBV12-3/TRBV12-4; abundance: few; len: 11; j_gene: TRBJ1-2; CDR3aa: ASSWNSGYGYT
v_gene: TRBV19; abundance: .; len: 13; j_gene: TRBJ1-4; CDR3aa: ATTNGDTENEKLF
v_gene: TRBV5-6; abundance: many; len: 14; j_gene: TRBJ2-1; CDR3aa: ASSLAGGTGYNEQF
v_gene: TRBV19; abundance: .; len: 16; j_gene: TRBJ2-2; CDR3aa: ASTYPPGLAVNTGELF